This T cell receptor (beta chain) was sequenced during a study of siplizumab effects on memory and regulatory T cells (dated by TCRdb to about 2019). Some background on the complete study: Across under 10 responder-stimulator pairs, mixed lymphocyte reactions were run as pairs, about 1 with siplizumab at roughly 1 ug/mL and about 1 without drug. The study examined how the anti-CD2 antibody siplizumab affects alloreactive T-cell subsets in allogeneic mixed lymphocyte reactions built from human PBMCs. Study-wide findings and limitations: The cumulative frequency of alloreactive sequences that could be traced back to unstimulated CD4+ memory T cells was significantly reduced by siplizumab. The suppressive function of proliferating Tregs from siplizumab cultures was not functionally confirmed. In reactions with siplizumab, an average of about 69% of mappable alloreactive CD4+ clones were Treg-derived, compared with approximately 29% in control reactions. Unstimulated naive T cells appeared to be more diverse than memory T cells, and naive cells seemed to make a substantial contribution to the alloresponse. Roughly 80-97% of proliferating CD4+ or CD8+ clones could not be assigned a naive or memory phenotype. Sequences below about 10^-5 frequency were poorly captured, so only a minor fraction of alloreactive clones could be mapped to unstimulated subsets.

For approximately six days, cells in the mixed lymphocyte reaction were kept in coculture at 37 degrees C. After responder PBMCs were labelled with CFSE and stimulator PBMCs with Violet Dye, the two populations were combined at a 1:1 ratio. Sorted unstimulated T cells and proliferating T cells recovered from mixed lymphocyte reactions underwent TCRbeta CDR3 sequencing. Fresh whole blood from about 10 HLA-typed healthy donors served as the source for isolating PBMCs. Proliferating CFSE-low responder T cells were FACS-sorted after the mixed lymphocyte reaction for TCR sequencing. This clone was recorded a few times. There is no known antigen for this receptor. No clone much larger than this one lies a single base away; base qualities are absent. Preparation of the library involved the immunoSEQ multiplex PCR assay. The deep sequencing platform assayed around 10^5 TCR templates per sample. Genomic DNA extracted from sorted T cells was used for TCRbeta CDR3 sequencing. Per the original workflow: The R programming language was used for the clonal analysis of the TCRbeta CDR3 data. Unstimulated samples were compared with post-reaction CFSE-low samples to define alloreactive CD4+ and CD8+ clones. Alloreactive CD4+ clones were assigned to regulatory or non-regulatory origin by matching sequences to sorted unstimulated Treg and non-Treg repertoires. Held by TCRdb, this immuneACCESS table contains in-frame sequences only and omits some clones. Under half of the omission traces to an unresolved V gene where checked; the cause of the rest is unknown. The V and J calls and the clone size are those of that table, but D and trimming were determined from the DNA. This sample comprises about 18,000 clones, around 40% of them detected only once. The ten top clones hold roughly 6.3% of the sample.

The CDR3, from cysteine to phenylalanine, totals 17 residues. Of all the DNA, just the CDR3 is kept, 51 bases in frame from base 1. V lost 3 bases and J lost 0 bases, and the count of bases not matched to a germline gene is 8. CDR1 and CDR2, looked up from the germline V gene, are SGHRS and YFSETQ. This clonotype was sampled from a human donor in good health; the cells came from an allogeneic mixed lymphocyte reaction. Some clones in this sample may be carry-over from other donors' samples. Input material: CFSE-low (dividing) CD4+ T cells sorted from an allogeneic mixed lymphocyte reaction. The chain links TRBV5-1 with TRBJ2-7, and TRBD1 matches 11 of the central bases. The CDR3 region has the sequence CASSWWTGGLSSYEQYF. The nucleotide sequence is TGCGCCAGCAGCTGGTGGACAGGGGGCCTGAGCTCCTACGAGCAGTACTTC. This CDR3, with the reference TRBV5-1 and TRBJ2-7 proteins standing in past its ends, gives the full variable domain KAGVTQTPRYLIKTRGQQVTLSCSPISGHRSVSWYQQTPGQGLQFLFEYFSETQRNKGNFPGRFSGRQFSNSRSEMNVSTLELGDSALYLCASSWWTGGLSSYEQYFGPGTRLTVT.